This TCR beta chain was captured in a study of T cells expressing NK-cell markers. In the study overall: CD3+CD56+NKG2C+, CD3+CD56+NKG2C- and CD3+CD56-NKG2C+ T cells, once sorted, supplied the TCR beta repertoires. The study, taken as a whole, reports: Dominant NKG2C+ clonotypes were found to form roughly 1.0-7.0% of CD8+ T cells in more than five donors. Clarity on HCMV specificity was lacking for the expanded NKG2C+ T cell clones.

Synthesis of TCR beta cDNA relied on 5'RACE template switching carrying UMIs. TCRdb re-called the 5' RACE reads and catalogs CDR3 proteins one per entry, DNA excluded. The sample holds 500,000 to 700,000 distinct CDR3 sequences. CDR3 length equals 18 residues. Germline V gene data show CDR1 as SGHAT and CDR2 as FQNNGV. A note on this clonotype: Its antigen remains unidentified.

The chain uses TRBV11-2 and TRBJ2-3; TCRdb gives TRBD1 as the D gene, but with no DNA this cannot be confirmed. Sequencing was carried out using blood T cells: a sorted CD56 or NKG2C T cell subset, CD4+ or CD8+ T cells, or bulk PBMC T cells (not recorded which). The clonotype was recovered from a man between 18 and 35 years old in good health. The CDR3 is CASSLDPGPRGPVDTQYF.